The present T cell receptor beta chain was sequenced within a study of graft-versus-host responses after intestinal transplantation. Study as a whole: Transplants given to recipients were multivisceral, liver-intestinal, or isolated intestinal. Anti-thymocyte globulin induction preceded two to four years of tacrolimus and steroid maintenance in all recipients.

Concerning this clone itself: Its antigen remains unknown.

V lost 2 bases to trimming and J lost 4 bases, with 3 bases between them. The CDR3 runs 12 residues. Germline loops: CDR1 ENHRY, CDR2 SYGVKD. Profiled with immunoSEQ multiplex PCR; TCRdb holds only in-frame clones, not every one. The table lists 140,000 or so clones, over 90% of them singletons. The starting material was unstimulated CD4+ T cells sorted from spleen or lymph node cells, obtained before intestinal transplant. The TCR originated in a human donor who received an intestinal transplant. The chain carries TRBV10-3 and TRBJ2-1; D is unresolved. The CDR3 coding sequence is TGTGCCATCAGTGAGCTTTACAATGAGCAGTTCTTC. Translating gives CAISELYNEQFF.